This TCR beta chain is from a study of beta chain features in type 1 diabetes. Study conclusions and caveats: cDNA sequencing could over-represent cells with high TCR expression. Moderate yet significant TCRB CDR3 shortening was seen in Type 1 diabetes patients in all four CD4+ subsets.

As for this clone: Antigen specificity is unknown.

All of the isolated RNA was reverse transcribed, so expressed TCRB transcripts were sequenced. Deep immunoSEQ sequencing covered naive, central memory and regulatory T cell samples. Profiling relied on immunoSEQ multiplex PCR, and the TCRdb table lists in-frame clones only, not all of them. This sample has more than 250,000 clones, with around 21% found just once. The CDR3 runs to 12 residues. CDR1 is SGHTA and CDR2 is FQGTGA in the germline V gene. V lost 2 bases, J lost 4 bases, and 4 bases lay in between. This receptor was obtained from a woman aged 35 to 49 with type 1 diabetes. The genes are TRBV7-3 and TRBJ2-3; D remains ambiguous. The sequenced sample consisted of naive CD4+ T cells from blood. CDR3 residues: CASSLGADTQYF. The DNA for the CDR3 is TGTGCCAGCAGCTTAGGAGCAGATACGCAGTATTTT.